This T cell receptor (beta chain) is drawn from a study of T cell responses to AZD1222 COVID-19 vaccine. Assay used: immunoSEQ multiplex PCR; TCRdb lists only in-frame clones, some missing. This repertoire shows about 100,000 clones, 80% to 90% found once; its top ten account for under 3%. This clone has just one count. The antigen remains undetermined. Between the trimmed V and J ends, which lost 0 bases and 7 bases, there was a span of 10 bases. In germline, CDR1 is SGHRS, CDR2 YFSETQ. The CDR3 extends over 13 amino acids. Findings and limits, study-wide: Repertoires were obtained solely post-peak T cell response. The reported proportion of spike-specific TCRs targeting unmutated variant regions was nearly half. An increase in Spike-specific TCR breadth and depth was observed after two AZD1222 doses.

The source is an adult who received the AZD1222 COVID-19 vaccine. The rearrangement links TRBV5-1 to TRBJ1-2; D is unclear. Sequenced here: peripheral blood, sampled 28 days after the second AZD1222 dose. This CDR3 is CASSLVGETGYTF. As DNA, the CDR3 is TGCGCCAGCAGCTTGGTTGGGGAAACTGGCTACACCTTC.